This T cell receptor beta chain was captured in a study of blood T cell repertoires in COVID-19. The CDR3 is 10 amino acids. Trimming pared 10 bases from V and 3 bases from J, leaving 6 bases between. Per the study methods: Amplification of reference gene primers was used by the study to estimate nucleated cell counts. The method was immunoSEQ multiplex PCR; TCRdb's version includes in-frame clones alone and lacks a portion of them. D and trimming come from the DNA, and the V and J calls and clone size come from that table. The sample has over 200,000 clones; roughly nine tenths are singletons. The origin of this receptor is a man aged 60-69 years who had recovered from COVID-19. Sequencing input: peripheral blood. The chain has TRBV12-3 or TRBV12-4 and TRBJ1-1; D remains unclear. The CDR3 loop is CATGDTEAFF. The DNA of the CDR3 is TGTGCCACGGGAGACACTGAAGCTTTCTTT.